This T cell receptor (beta chain) derives from a study of vaccination and CD4 T cells after COVID-19. Study overall: Participants, all vaccine recipients, received two doses of either BNT162b2 or mRNA-1273.

Only one count was recorded for this clonotype. Its cognate antigen is unknown. Cultured CD4+ T-cell DNA underwent Oncomine TCR Beta short-read sequencing. Genomic DNA was extracted from cultured CD4+ T cells. TCRdb itself ran the PCR reads through MiXCR, one entry per CDR3 protein. The repertoire holds some 9,100 distinct CDR3 sequences, more than 30% seen once, with just over 14% in the top ten. Trimming pared 0 bases from V and 1 base from J, leaving 6 bases between. The CDR3 consists of 14 residues. Germline V lookup: CDR1 SEHNR, CDR2 FQNEAQ (reference sequence). The treatment: approximately nine-day PBMC culture with coronavirus spike peptide pools or control peptides (ViraFEST assay). CD4+ T lymphocytes from the unexposed donor were collected before the COVID-19 pandemic (2011-2018). As cell numbers allowed, unexposed-donor CD4+ T cells faced SARS-CoV-2 S/N and four cold-coronavirus spikes.

The chain has TRBV7-9 and TRBJ1-1; D remains unclear. The sample comprised CD4+ T cells from blood, cultured in vitro. This TCR was recovered from a human donor in good health. CDR3 amino acids: CASSLAAANTEAFF. CDR3 sequence (DNA): TGTGCCAGCAGCTTAGCGGCGGCGAACACTGAAGCTTTCTTT.